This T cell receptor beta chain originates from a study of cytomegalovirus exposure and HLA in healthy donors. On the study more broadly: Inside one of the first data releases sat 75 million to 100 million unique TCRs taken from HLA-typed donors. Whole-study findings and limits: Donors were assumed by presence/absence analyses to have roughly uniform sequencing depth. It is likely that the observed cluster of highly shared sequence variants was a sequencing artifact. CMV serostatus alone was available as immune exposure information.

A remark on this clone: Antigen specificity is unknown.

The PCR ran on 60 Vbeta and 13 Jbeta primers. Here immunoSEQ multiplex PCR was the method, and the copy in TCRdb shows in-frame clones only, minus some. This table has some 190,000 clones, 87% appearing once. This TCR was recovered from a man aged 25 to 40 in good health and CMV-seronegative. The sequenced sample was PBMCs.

CDR3 in DNA: TGTGCCAGCAGCTCCCGCAGAACTAGCGGAAACAATGAGCAGTTCTTC. This codes for CASSSRRTSGNNEQFF. The chain has TRBV21-1 and TRBJ2-1; the table gives TRBD2 as D, unverified against the DNA. TRBV21-1 is designated a pseudogene. The CDR3 runs 16 residues.